The next 14 T cell receptor beta chains were all read from a single sample in a study of T cells in Graves' hyperthyroidism and ophthalmopathy. Amplified regions were TCR beta CDR3 sequences from RNA transcripts. RT-PCR in the first round (using the HTBI primer set) targeted the TCR CDR3. TCRdb re-called the multiplex PCR reads with MiXCR, one entry per CDR3 protein. Seen here are 350,000 to 500,000 distinct CDR3 sequences, roughly an eighth observed once, and the top ten hold about 5%. Material: blood. Receptor source: a woman aged 18-29 years with Graves' hyperthyroidism.

This clonotype came up many times. This chain uses TRBV5-8 with TRBJ1-1; no clear D gene. CDR1 is SGHTS, CDR2 YDEGEE, per germline. This CDR3 is built from 14 residues. V lost 4 bases to trimming and J lost 5 bases, with 15 bases between them. The CDR3 DNA reads as TGTGCCAGCAGCGGAGGGAGTTTGGGTACTGAAGCTTTCTTT. Translating it yields CASSGGSLGTEAFF.

The rearrangement links TRBV7-2 to TRBJ2-2; TRBD1 aligns across 8 bases. Germline values: CDR1 SGHTA, CDR2 FQGNSA. Trimming cost V 0 bases and J 5 bases; bases outside gene matches: 2. The CDR3 spans 15 residues. Here the CDR3 DNA reads TGTGCCAGCAGCTTAGCGACAGGGGTTACCGGGGAGCTGTTTTTT. Amino acids: CASSLATGVTGELFF.

This clonotype was observed a few times. The genes are TRBV6-1 and TRBJ2-6; perhaps TRBD1 as D (6 bases). With 3 bases removed from V and 0 bases from J, the gap between germline ends came to 9 bases. Germline CDR1 is MNHNS and CDR2 is SASEGT. The CDR3 runs to 16 residues. CDR3 protein: CASSETGNSGANVLTF. DNA for the CDR3: TGTGCCAGCAGTGAGACAGGTAACTCTGGGGCCAACGTCCTGACTTTC.

This clonotype showed up many times. V is TRBV20-1 and J is TRBJ2-7, with 9 bases identical to TRBD2. CDR3 length: 15 residues. The germline CDR1 and CDR2 sequences are DFQATT and SNEGSKA (reference sequence). The V and J ends lost 3 bases and 2 bases, in that order; junction bases with no gene match: 8. CDR3 sequence: CSARDHSGSAYEQYF. As DNA, the CDR3 is TGCAGTGCTAGGGACCATAGCGGGAGTGCCTACGAGCAGTACTTC.

The V gene is TRBV27, the J gene TRBJ2-2; 9 bases agree with TRBD1. Trimming took 2 bases from V and 7 from J; bases not matched to a gene: 11. The CDR3 runs to 17 residues. In germline, CDR1 is MNHEY, CDR2 SMNVEV (reference sequence). The CDR3 loop is CASSLIQRTGDIGELFF. The CDR3 region has the DNA TGTGCCAGCAGTTTAATCCAACGGACAGGGGACATCGGGGAGCTGTTTTTT.

The rearrangement uses TRBV6-1 and TRBJ1-2; no clear D gene. V lost 6 bases, J lost 4 bases, and 12 bases lay in between. The CDR3 has 13 residues. CDR1 is MNHNS, CDR2 SASEGT, per germline. Here the CDR3 DNA reads TGTGCCAGCAGCGGGTGGACGGTCTATGGCTACACCTTC. Its translation: CASSGWTVYGYTF.

This clonotype occurred many times. The J gene is TRBJ2-1, the V gene TRBV30; TRBD2 matches 8 bases. J was trimmed by 0 bases and V by 1 base; bases with no gene match: 5. The CDR3 sequence is 16 residues long. Per the germline V gene, CDR1 is GTSNPN and CDR2 is SVGIG (reference sequence). Written as DNA, the CDR3 is TGTGCCTGGAGTGAATTAGCGGGAAGCTCCTACAATGAGCAGTTCTTC. Translated: CAWSELAGSSYNEQFF. Full variable domain (rest looked up from reference TRBV30 and TRBJ2-1): SQTIHQWPATLVQPVGSPLSLECTVEGTSNPNLYWYRQAAGRGLQLLFYSVGIGQISSEVPQNLSASRPQDRQFILSSKKLLLSDSGFYLCAWSELAGSSYNEQFFGPGTRLTVL.

The sample holds many counts of this clonotype. The gene calls are TRBV27 and TRBJ1-2; unclear D gene. Trimming left V 5 bases short and J 2 bases short, with 12 bases between. Looked up from germline, CDR1 is MNHEY and CDR2 is SMNVEV (reference sequence). The CDR3 consists of 14 residues. The CDR3 region has the DNA TGTGCCAGCAGTGACGGACGGAAAAACTATGGCTACACCTTC. Its translation is CASSDGRKNYGYTF.

This clonotype was found many times. The chain recombines TRBV28 with TRBJ1-2; no clear D. Germline V gene lookup returns CDR1 MDHEN and CDR2 SYDVKM. This CDR3 comprises 14 residues. V lost 6 bases and J lost 11, with 22 bases in between. The CDR3 protein is CASSFNKPSEGYTF. The DNA of the CDR3 is TGTGCCAGCAGCTTCAACAAGCCCAGCGAGGGTTACACCTTC.

This clonotype was seen ten or more times. The chain joins TRBV9 to TRBJ2-3; 10 nucleotides align to TRBD2. Germline CDR1 is SGDLS and CDR2 is YYNGEE. The CDR3 loop spans 16 amino acids. The V and J ends lost 0 bases and 2 bases, in that order; junction bases with no gene match: 3. The CDR3, as DNA: TGTGCCAGCAGCGTAGCAACTAGCGGGATCACAGATACGCAGTATTTT. Translating gives CASSVATSGITDTQYF.

The table lists this clonotype with many counts. V and J are TRBV6-2 or TRBV6-3 and TRBJ2-7; D is unresolved. V lost 6 bases and J 3 bases, leaving 18 bases between the germline ends. Germline CDR1 and CDR2: MNHEY and SVGEGT. The CDR3 is 15 residues long. In DNA, the CDR3 is TGTGCCAGCAGCCCCAGAGCTCAGAGGCACTACGAGCAGTACTTC. It yields the protein CASSPRAQRHYEQYF.

The chain links TRBV6-1 to TRBJ1-2; D unclear. V gave up 6 bases and J gave up 4 bases, with 18 bases separating them. This CDR3 comprises 15 residues. Germline CDR1 is MNHNS and CDR2 is SASEGT. The CDR3 DNA is TGTGCCAGCAGCTCCCAAGGGCCAGCCTTCTATGGCTACACCTTC. This sequence encodes CASSSQGPAFYGYTF.

This clonotype has ten or more counts. The chain is built from TRBV6-1 and TRBJ1-2; D is perhaps TRBD1 (6 bases). Germline V gives CDR1 MNHNS, CDR2 SASEGT. The CDR3 loop spans 15 amino acids. V was cut by 1 base and J by 2 bases, with 11 bases left in between. The CDR3 sequence: CASSEVETGNYGYTF. CDR3 in DNA: TGTGCCAGCAGTGAAGTAGAGACAGGCAACTATGGCTACACCTTC.

This clonotype was observed many times. The chain carries TRBV5-8 and TRBJ2-7, with TRBD1 as a possible D gene (6 bases). V lost 4 bases and J lost 3, with 11 bases in between. This CDR3 has 13 amino acids. Germline assignment: CDR1 SGHTS and CDR2 YDEGEE. CDR3 bases: TGTGCCAGCAGCAACACAGGGAGCTACGAGCAGTACTTC. Translating gives CASSNTGSYEQYF.